These 20 T cell receptor beta chains came from one sample sequenced in a study of blood T cell repertoires in COVID-19. Assay: immunoSEQ multiplex PCR; the TCRdb copy retains only in-frame clones and omits some. Of hundreds of thousands of clones listed, 90% are singletons. The sequenced material came from PBMCs or T cells enriched from blood (not recorded which). The receptors were gathered from a woman between 18 and 29 years old with acute COVID-19.

The rearrangement joins TRBV7-9 to TRBJ2-2, with 12 bases fitting TRBD2. V lost 4 bases and J lost 7; bases outside the gene matches: 10. CDR1 and CDR2 from the germline V gene are SEHNR and FQNEAQ (reference sequence). This CDR3 has 17 amino acids. The CDR3 is CASSSPRLAGVLGELFF. The CDR3 nucleotides read TGTGCCAGCAGCTCCCCTAGACTAGCGGGAGTCCTCGGGGAGCTGTTTTTT.

This sequence joins TRBV28 and TRBJ1-3, with D possibly TRBD1 on 5 matching bases. Trimming took off 10 bases at V and 1 base at J, with 11 bases between the two ends. CDR3 length equals 13 residues. Germline assignment: CDR1 MDHEN and CDR2 SYDVKM. The CDR3 is CATIRGSGNTIYF. In DNA form, the CDR3 reads TGTGCCACCATTAGGGGTTCTGGAAACACCATATATTTT.

CDR3 in DNA: TGTGCCAGCAGCCAAGATTCGACAGGGGGCATAAGGTCCTACGAGCAGTACTTC. This encodes CASSQDSTGGIRSYEQYF. The genes are TRBV14 and TRBJ2-7; 10 bases are a match to TRBD1. Trimming at V came to 0 bases and at J to 1 base, leaving 9 bases not matched to a gene. Germline V gene data show CDR1 as SGHDN and CDR2 as FVKESK. The CDR3 is 18 residues long.

For the CDR3, the DNA is TGTGCCAGCTCACCACGGGACATATATAATTCACCCCTCCACTTT. Amino acid sequence: CASSPRDIYNSPLHF. The chain links TRBV18 to TRBJ1-6; D possibly corresponds to TRBD1 (6 bases). The germline V and J ends were trimmed by 1 base and 4 bases, with 8 bases remaining between them. The CDR3 length is 15 residues. Looked up from germline, CDR1 is KGHSH and CDR2 is LQKENI.

The chain couples TRBV28 to TRBJ2-7, with 7 bases that match TRBD1. V was pared by 6 bases and J by 0 bases, with 8 bases of the junction left unmatched. Germline CDR1 reads MDHEN; CDR2 reads SYDVKM. The CDR3 is 15 amino acids. The CDR3 sequence: CASSLSGTDSYEQYF. The CDR3 nucleotides read TGTGCCAGCAGCCTCTCCGGGACAGACTCCTACGAGCAGTACTTC.

The gene calls are TRBV5-1 and TRBJ2-7; D gene ambiguous. CDR1 and CDR2 from the germline V gene are SGHRS and YFSETQ. The CDR3 is made up of 13 amino acids. Trimming pared 0 bases from V and 0 bases from J, leaving 4 bases between. The CDR3: CASSLGSSYEQYF. CDR3 coding DNA: TGCGCCAGCAGCTTGGGCAGCTCCTACGAGCAGTACTTC.

This rearrangement joins TRBV7-9 to TRBJ2-7, with 8 bases lining up with TRBD2. Losses at the gene ends were 4 bases for V and 1 base for J; bases not matched to a gene: 6. Per the germline V gene, CDR1 is SEHNR and CDR2 is FQNEAQ (reference sequence). The length of the CDR3 is 15 residues. CDR3 in DNA: TGTGCCAGCAGCTCAATTAGCGGGAAATCCTACGAGCAGTACTTC. It is translated as CASSSISGKSYEQYF.

This chain connects TRBV9 to TRBJ2-7, with 11 positions matching TRBD1. Germline CDR1 reads SGDLS; CDR2 reads YYNGEE. Trimming removed 0 bases from V and 3 bases from J; junction bases left unmatched: 5. The CDR3 covers 16 residues. This CDR3 reads CASSVASGQGDYEQYF. In DNA form, the CDR3 reads TGTGCCAGCAGCGTAGCATCGGGACAGGGGGACTACGAGCAGTACTTC. The full variable domain, rest sourced from reference TRBV9 and TRBJ2-7, is DSGVTQTPKHLITATGQRVTLRCSPRSGDLSVYWYQQSLDQGLQFLIQYYNGEERAKGNILERFSAQQFPDLHSELNLSSLELGDSALYFCASSVASGQGDYEQYFGPGTRLTVT.

Written as DNA, the CDR3 is TGTGCCAGCAGTGAGGGTGGGGCCGCCTACGAGCAGTACTTC. It encodes CASSEGGAAYEQYF. The gene calls are TRBV2 and TRBJ2-7; perhaps TRBD1 as D (5 bases). This CDR3 contains 14 residues. The germline V gene has CDR1 SNHLY and CDR2 FYNNEI. Trimming shortened V by 3 bases and J by 2 bases, and 11 bases separated the two germline ends.

This clone showed up just a few times. The chain recombines TRBV28 with TRBJ1-1; D call uncertain. Trimming stripped 1 base from V and 3 bases from J, with 12 bases between. Germline V gene lookup returns CDR1 MDHEN and CDR2 SYDVKM. The CDR3 is made up of 15 amino acids. CDR3 protein: CASSLSGNSDTEAFF. The CDR3 DNA is TGTGCCAGCAGTTTATCGGGTAATTCGGACACTGAAGCTTTCTTT.

V is TRBV3-1 (or the pseudogene TRBV3-2) and J is TRBJ2-2, with D possibly being TRBD1 (5 bases). This CDR3 comprises 14 residues. Germline-derived CDR1 and CDR2 are LGHDT and YNNKEL (reference sequence). The germline V and J ends were trimmed by 3 bases and 1 base, with 6 bases remaining between them. Here the CDR3 reads CASSQQGNTGELFF. The CDR3 DNA reads TGTGCCAGCAGCCAGCAGGGGAACACCGGGGAGCTGTTTTTT.

This sequence joins TRBV28 and TRBJ1-2, with TRBD1 matching over 8 bases. The CDR3 spans 16 residues. The ends lost 4 bases at V and 0 bases at J; junction bases unmatched: 7. CDR1 is MDHEN, CDR2 SYDVKM, per germline. CDR3 sequence (DNA): TGTGCCAGCAGTTGGGCCCCGGACAGGGCTAACTATGGCTACACCTTC. This gives the protein CASSWAPDRANYGYTF.

V and J are TRBV7-2 and TRBJ2-1; D is unresolved. Germline assignment: CDR1 SGHTA and CDR2 FQGNSA. CDR3 length: 14 amino acids. V was shortened by 5 bases and J by 8 bases, with 16 bases between the two germline ends. DNA of the CDR3: TGTGCCAGCAGCGCAGAGGTTTACCGACATGAGCAGTTCTTC. This gives the protein CASSAEVYRHEQFF.

The rearrangement links TRBV12-5 to TRBJ2-1; D is possibly TRBD1 (6 bases). Trimming took off 3 bases at V and 6 bases at J, with 21 bases between the two ends. CDR1 LGHNT and CDR2 FRNRAP come from the germline V gene. The CDR3 spans 17 residues. The CDR3 nucleotides are TGTGCTAGTGGTTTACAAACAGGGATAACGCAGCTCAATGAGCAGTTCTTC. Translation gives CASGLQTGITQLNEQFF.

The V gene is TRBV5-6, the J gene TRBJ1-4, with 10 positions matching TRBD1. This CDR3 is built from 14 residues. Trimming removed 4 bases from V and 8 bases from J; junction bases left unmatched: 5. Germline V gene data show CDR1 as SGHDT and CDR2 as YYEEEE. CDR3 loop: CASSTGQGWEKLFF. The CDR3 coding sequence is TGTGCCAGCAGCACGGGACAGGGGTGGGAAAAACTGTTTTTT. The full variable domain, completed using reference TRBV5-6 and TRBJ1-4, is DAGVTQSPTHLIKTRGQQVTLRCSPKSGHDTVSWYQQALGQGPQFIFQYYEEEERQRGNFPDRFSGHQFPNYSSELNVNALLLGDSALYLCASSTGQGWEKLFFGSGTQLSVL.

The chain links TRBV18 to TRBJ1-1; tentatively, D is TRBD1 (6 bases). CDR3 length: 14 residues. With 3 bases removed from V and 1 base from J, the gap between germline ends came to 9 bases. CDR1 is KGHSH and CDR2 is LQKENI in the germline V gene. The CDR3 loop is CASSPTTGNTEAFF. CDR3 coding DNA: TGTGCCAGCTCACCGACGACAGGGAACACTGAAGCTTTCTTT.

The rearrangement links TRBV29-1 to TRBJ2-2; TRBD2 matches 14 bases. Germline trimming cut 4 bases from V and 3 bases from J; bases unmatched to any gene: 1. The CDR3 loop spans 15 amino acids. Germline V gives CDR1 SQVTM, CDR2 ANQGSEA. The CDR3 DNA sequence: TGCAGCGTTGGGGGACTAGCGGGAGACACCGGGGAGCTGTTTTTT. This gives the protein CSVGGLAGDTGELFF.

This chain links TRBV6-5 with TRBJ2-7; no reliable D call. Germline V gene sequence: CDR1 MNHEY, CDR2 SVGAGI. Trimming cost V 1 base and J 2 bases, with 6 bases left between them. This CDR3 is built from 13 residues. The CDR3 coding sequence is TGTGCCAGCAGTTACTTCCAGGCCTACGAGCAGTACTTC. As protein: CASSYFQAYEQYF.

The DNA for the CDR3 is TGTGCAGGGGCGAGCCAGGTCCCTGAAGCTTTCTTT. This translates into CAGASQVPEAFF. This chain connects TRBV6-5 to TRBJ1-1, with a possible D match to TRBD1 (5 bases). The germline CDR1 and CDR2 sequences are MNHEY and SVGAGI. CDR3 length: 12 amino acids.

The chain couples TRBV11-2 to TRBJ2-7; 7 bases map to TRBD1. With V trimmed by 4 bases and J by 5 bases, 11 bases remained unmatched. Per germline, CDR1 SGHAT and CDR2 FQNNGV. This CDR3 comprises 15 residues. Here the CDR3 reads CASSSDDRDLNEQYF. The CDR3 nucleotides read TGTGCCAGCAGCTCAGACGACAGGGATCTCAACGAGCAGTACTTC.